This TCR beta chain was recovered during a study of radiation and T cells in renal cell carcinoma. As for the study in general: Nephrectomy followed 15 Gy stereotactic body radiation by 4 weeks.

V shed 5 bases and J shed 3 bases, with 11 bases lying between them. This CDR3 is built from 15 residues. Germline V gives CDR1 MDHEN, CDR2 SYDVKM. General study results and limits: In blood, top tumor clones expanded by 2 weeks, shrinking by 4. Without pretreatment biopsies, baseline tumor clonotype presence was undetermined.

Time point in this sample: blood 2 weeks post-SBRT. The treatment is: 15 Gy SBRT to primary tumor, nephrectomy 4 weeks later. Clear cell pathology was present in this patient's renal cell carcinoma. About this clone itself: The antigen remains unidentified.

TCRdb's table, derived via immunoSEQ multiplex PCR, lists solely in-frame clones and lacks some. The sample holds tens of thousands of clones; 65% to 90% are singletons and the top ten take approximately 22%. The chain employs TRBV28 and TRBJ1-6, with D hard to call. The sample was blood, taken from a patient whose treatment included radiotherapy and nephrectomy. The receptor was isolated from a woman aged 50 to 65 with renal cell carcinoma. CDR3 protein: CASSPDAIYNSPLHF. The CDR3 DNA reads TGTGCCAGCAGTCCGGACGCTATCTATAATTCACCCCTCCACTTT.